The 26 T cell receptor beta chains presented below share a single source sample, sequenced in a study of control samples from healthy donors and cancer patients. The assay was immunoSEQ multiplex PCR, and TCRdb's table has in-frame clones only and misses some. The table includes some 67,000 clones, 89% detected once. The sequencing input was PBMCs. All receptors derive from a man aged 60-69 years with lung cancer.

This CDR3 is CASSDWAGGQPQHF. The CDR3 DNA reads TGTGCCAGCAGTGACTGGGCAGGCGGGCAGCCCCAGCATTTT. V and J are TRBV2 and TRBJ1-5; D gene ambiguous. CDR3 size: 14 residues. Trimming pared 3 bases from V and 7 bases from J, leaving 13 bases between. Per the germline V gene, CDR1 is SNHLY and CDR2 is FYNNEI.

This chain connects TRBV10-2 to TRBJ1-1; TRBD1 is a possible D gene (6 bases). Per the germline V gene, CDR1 is WSHSY and CDR2 is SAAADI. The length of the CDR3 is 14 residues. The V end was cut by 3 bases, the J end by 1 base, with 9 bases between. The CDR3 protein is CASSDEGGNTEAFF. The CDR3, as DNA: TGCGCCAGCAGTGATGAGGGGGGGAACACTGAAGCTTTCTTT.

The chain uses TRBV5-1 and TRBJ1-5; 7 bases match TRBD1. Germline loops: CDR1 SGHRS, CDR2 YFSETQ. The CDR3 consists of 17 residues. V was pared by 0 bases and J by 6 bases, with 12 bases of the junction left unmatched. In DNA, the CDR3 is TGCGCCAGCAGCTTGGTGACAGGGCGCCAGGTTTTTCAGCCCCAGCATTTT. It encodes CASSLVTGRQVFQPQHF.

The V gene is TRBV7-2, the J gene TRBJ1-1; no firm D call. V was clipped by 1 base and J by 0 bases, with 3 bases between them. The CDR3 has 13 residues. The germline gives CDR1 SGHTA, CDR2 FQGNSA. The CDR3 loop is CASSLVLNTEAFF. CDR3 nucleotides: TGTGCCAGCAGCTTAGTGCTGAACACTGAAGCTTTCTTT. Full variable domain (outside the CDR3, taken from reference TRBV7-2 and TRBJ1-1): GAGVSQSPSNKVTEKGKDVELRCDPISGHTALYWYRQSLGQGLEFLIYFQGNSAPDKSGLPSDRFSAERTGGSVSTLTIQRTQQEDSAVYLCASSLVLNTEAFFGQGTRLTVV.

This clone was seen once. The DNA of the CDR3 is TGTGCCAGCAGCCTCTTGGACAGTCAAGCTTATGGCTACACCTTC. Its translation is CASSLLDSQAYGYTF. The chain links TRBV6-6 to TRBJ1-2; a possible D gene is TRBD1 (6 bases). V lost 6 bases to trimming and J lost 5 bases, with 19 bases between them. The CDR3 sequence is 15 residues long. CDR1 and CDR2 from the germline V gene are MNHNY and SVGAGI (reference sequence).

The rearrangement joins TRBV5-4 to TRBJ1-1; tentatively, D is TRBD1 (5 bases). The ends were cut back, 3 bases at V and 4 bases at J, with 19 bases in the middle. The CDR3 covers 16 residues. The V gene's germline CDR1 is SGHNT and CDR2 YYREEE (reference sequence). CDR3 sequence reads: CASSSASQGGGTEAFF. The CDR3 DNA sequence: TGTGCCAGCAGCTCCGCCTCGCAGGGTGGGGGCACTGAAGCTTTCTTT.

The gene calls are TRBV12-3 or TRBV12-4 and TRBJ1-2; 8 bases match TRBD1. J gave up 8 bases and V 4 bases, and 6 bases lay outside the gene matches. CDR3 size: 13 residues. CDR3 nucleotides: TGTGCCAGCAGTTACAGGGGGACTCGGGGCTACACCTTC. It codes for CASSYRGTRGYTF.

The chain combines TRBV21-1 with TRBJ1-1. TRBV21-1 has pseudogene status. The CDR3 runs to 15 residues. DNA of the CDR3: TGTGCCAGCAGACCCTACTGGGCGAGGGACACTGAAGCTTTCTTT. Its translation is CASRPYWARDTEAFF.

The CDR3 region has the DNA TGTGCCAGCAGCTTAACCGGGACCAGACACAATGAGCAGTTCTTC. Translation gives CASSLTGTRHNEQFF. This chain uses TRBV7-3 with TRBJ2-1; perhaps D is TRBD1 or TRBD2 (5 bases each). Deletions cut 0 bases from V and 5 bases from J, with 11 bases between. CDR3 size: 15 residues. Germline values: CDR1 SGHTA, CDR2 FQGTGA.

The chain is built from TRBV5-1 and TRBJ1-2, with D unclear. The CDR3 loop spans 13 amino acids. V gave up 0 bases and J gave up 7 bases, with 10 bases separating them. CDR1 SGHRS and CDR2 YFSETQ come from the germline V gene. The DNA for the CDR3 is TGCGCCAGCAGCTTGGCCGCGGGAGTTGGCTACACCTTC. Translation: CASSLAAGVGYTF.

The chain carries TRBV9 and TRBJ2-2, with 11 bases that match TRBD2. The CDR3 consists of 18 residues. Germline-derived CDR1 and CDR2 are SGDLS and YYNGEE. V lost 4 bases to trimming and J lost 0 bases; unmatched junction nucleotides: 8. The CDR3 nucleotides are TGTGCCAGCAGCCCCCGGGGTAGCGGGGGGGCGAACACCGGGGAGCTGTTTTTT. This encodes CASSPRGSGGANTGELFF.

This rearrangement joins TRBV27 to TRBJ2-4; D not resolved. Trimming shortened V by 2 bases and J by 7 bases, and 9 bases separated the two germline ends. Germline V gives CDR1 MNHEY, CDR2 SMNVEV (reference sequence). The CDR3 has 13 residues. CDR3 nucleotides: TGTGCCAGCAGTTTACTGGGCAGCAACATTCAGTACTTC. Its protein product is CASSLLGSNIQYF.

The V gene is TRBV5-1, the J gene TRBJ1-1; possibly TRBD1 for D (6 bases). Germline lookup yields CDR1 SGHRS and CDR2 YFSETQ. This CDR3 has 17 amino acids. The germline V and J ends were trimmed by 0 bases and 0 bases, with 15 bases remaining between them. The DNA of the CDR3 is TGCGCCAGCAGCTTGGTGACAGGAGTTTACATGAACACTGAAGCTTTCTTT. Residues: CASSLVTGVYMNTEAFF.

The chain combines TRBV7-9 with TRBJ2-7; the match to TRBD1 covers 7 bases. V trimming: 4 bases; J trimming: 2 bases; junction bases outside the gene matches: 14. Germline V gene lookup returns CDR1 SEHNR and CDR2 FQNEAQ (reference sequence). This CDR3 has 17 amino acids. DNA of the CDR3: TGTGCCAGCAGCTCTCCCGCCCGTGGACAGGTCGCCTACGAGCAGTACTTC. Protein: CASSSPARGQVAYEQYF.

This clone is a singleton in its sample. V is TRBV6-4 and J is TRBJ2-1; 10 bases line up with TRBD2. This CDR3 contains 15 residues. With V trimmed by 6 bases and J by 9 bases, 11 bases remained unmatched. Germline-derived CDR1 and CDR2 are MRHNA and SNTAGT. The CDR3 protein is CASSVAGGPTGEQFF. CDR3 DNA sequence: TGTGCCAGCAGCGTAGCGGGGGGCCCTACAGGTGAGCAGTTCTTC.

The chain is built from TRBV7-9 and TRBJ2-1; 14 bases match TRBD2. V dropped 5 bases and J dropped 10; count of bases not matched to a gene: 4. CDR1 and CDR2 (germline): SEHNR, FQNEAQ (reference sequence). The CDR3 consists of 14 residues. CDR3 sequence reads: CASSLGLAGDEQFF. DNA for the CDR3: TGTGCCAGCAGCCTGGGACTAGCGGGGGACGAGCAGTTCTTC.

V usage is TRBV16 and J usage is TRBJ1-1; the D gene is possibly TRBD1 (5 bases). CDR3 length: 15 residues. Per the germline V gene, CDR1 is KGHSY and CDR2 is FQNENV. V was trimmed by 5 bases and J by 0 bases, leaving 13 bases between them. The CDR3 coding sequence is TGTGCCAGCAGCTTTACGAGGGGTATGAACACTGAAGCTTTCTTT. Translation: CASSFTRGMNTEAFF.

The gene calls are TRBV3-1 (or the pseudogene TRBV3-2) and TRBJ2-1, with 11 bases aligning to TRBD1. The CDR3 covers 15 residues. CDR1 is LGHDT and CDR2 is YNNKEL in the germline V gene (reference sequence). V gave up 2 bases and J gave up 5 bases; unmatched junction bases: 2. The CDR3 spells CASSQMGQGDNEQFF. The CDR3 DNA follows: TGTGCCAGCAGCCAAATGGGACAGGGGGACAATGAGCAGTTCTTC.

J is TRBJ2-1 and V is TRBV6-5, with TRBD2 identical over 10 bases. CDR1 and CDR2 (germline): MNHEY, SVGAGI. The trim removed 10 bases at V and 0 bases at J, leaving 6 bases unmatched. This CDR3 spans 15 amino acids. CDR3 sequence reads: CATGAGGSSYNEQFF. The CDR3 nucleotides are TGTGCCACCGGAGCGGGGGGGAGCTCCTACAATGAGCAGTTCTTC.

V usage is TRBV9 and J usage is TRBJ1-3; possibly TRBD1 for D (6 bases). Germline CDR1 SGDLS, CDR2 YYNGEE. The CDR3 length is 17 residues. The germline V and J ends were trimmed by 0 bases and 2 bases, with 15 bases remaining between them. CDR3 bases: TGTGCCAGCAGCGTAGAAATGGGGGGCGAACCTGGAAACACCATATATTTT. This encodes CASSVEMGGEPGNTIYF.

This chain links TRBV18 with TRBJ1-4, with 7 bases fitting TRBD1. The CDR3 has 13 amino acids. The germline gives CDR1 KGHSH, CDR2 LQKENI. Unmatched junction bases numbered 4, after V lost 4 bases and J lost 8 bases. In nucleotides, the CDR3 is TGTGCCAGCTCACGACAGGGTGGCGAAAAACTGTTTTTT. It yields the protein CASSRQGGEKLFF.

The chain links TRBV12-3 or TRBV12-4 to TRBJ1-5; TRBD1 is a possible D gene (5 bases). V was clipped by 7 bases and J by 5 bases, with 12 bases between them. This CDR3 is 13 amino acids long. In DNA form, the CDR3 reads TGTGCCAGCACCAATTGGGGGGATCAGCCCCAGCATTTT. This translates into CASTNWGDQPQHF.

The chain employs TRBV5-8 and TRBJ1-3, with D tentatively TRBD1 (5 bases). The V and J ends lost 4 bases and 5 bases respectively, with 13 bases between them. The germline gives CDR1 SGHTS, CDR2 YDEGEE. The CDR3 is 14 amino acids. Written as DNA, the CDR3 is TGTGCCAGCAGCCTGTCGCAGGGTCGAAACACCATATATTTT. The encoded protein is CASSLSQGRNTIYF.

The genes are TRBV6-5 and TRBJ1-1; D unresolved. The CDR3 runs to 13 residues. Looked up from germline, CDR1 is MNHEY and CDR2 is SVGAGI. V was shortened by 4 bases and J by 0 bases, with 6 bases between the two germline ends. CDR3 DNA: TGTGCCAGCAGTTCGCCGGTGAACACTGAAGCTTTCTTT. This gives the protein CASSSPVNTEAFF.

This chain links TRBV2 with TRBJ2-6, with D hard to call. There are 16 residues in the CDR3. V was pared by 0 bases and J by 4 bases, with 10 bases between. Germline CDR1 and CDR2: SNHLY and FYNNEI. The CDR3 DNA reads TGTGCCAGCAGTGAAGCGGGTCGCTCCGGGGCCAACGTCCTGACTTTC. Its translation: CASSEAGRSGANVLTF.

The rearrangement joins TRBV9 to TRBJ1-5; 8 bases line up with TRBD1. The V segment lost 5 bases and the J segment 6 bases; nucleotides outside the gene matches: 13. This CDR3 comprises 16 residues. The germline V gene encodes CDR1 SGDLS and CDR2 YYNGEE. DNA for the CDR3: TGTGCCAGCAGTTCCCTTAGGACAGGGAAGGGTCAGCCCCAGCATTTT. Its protein product is CASSSLRTGKGQPQHF.